This entry describes one T cell receptor (beta chain). The antigen is undetermined. These data originate in a study of cytomegalovirus exposure and HLA in healthy donors. Points from the study as a whole: Apparent HLA restriction characterized most CMV-associated TCR beta chains in a later analysis.

The CDR3 consists of 12 residues. The V end was cut by 1 base, the J end by 5 bases, with 2 bases between. Germline V gene data show CDR1 as SGHAT and CDR2 as FQNNGV. The PCR had 60 Vbeta and 13 Jbeta primers. Profiled with immunoSEQ multiplex PCR; TCRdb holds only in-frame clones, not every one. The sample records about 160,000 clones, 75% to 85% being singletons. This rearrangement joins TRBV11-2 to TRBJ1-4, with no clear D. Sequencing was performed on PBMCs. The sequence was obtained from a human donor in good health. CDR3 nucleotide sequence: TGTGCCAGCAGCTTAGTAAATGAAAAACTGTTTTTT. Protein sequence: CASSLVNEKLFF. Complete variable domain (other parts from reference TRBV11-2 and TRBJ1-4): EAGVAQSPRYKIIEKRQSVAFWCNPISGHATLYWYQQILGQGPKLLIQFQNNGVVDDSQLPKDRFSAERLKGVDSTLKIQPAKLEDSAVYLCASSLVNEKLFFGSGTQLSVL.